The 7 T cell receptor beta chains listed next were all sequenced from one sample in a study of cytomegalovirus exposure and HLA in healthy donors. Vbeta (60) and Jbeta (13) primers were used in the PCR. The assay was immunoSEQ multiplex PCR, and TCRdb's table has in-frame clones only and misses some. The data hold about 200,000 clones, with more than 65% observed a single time. The material sequenced was PBMCs. The receptor set was obtained from a man in his fifties in good health and CMV-seronegative.

The chain carries TRBV29-1 and TRBJ2-1; D not certain. V dropped 2 bases and J dropped 4 bases, with 9 bases sitting between them. The CDR3 consists of 13 residues. Germline values: CDR1 SQVTM, CDR2 ANQGSEA. The CDR3 sequence: CSVELAFYNEQFF. DNA for the CDR3: TGCAGCGTTGAACTTGCGTTTTACAATGAGCAGTTCTTC.

In its sample, this clone was seen once. The DNA of the CDR3 is TGTGCCAGCAGCTCATCCAGGGATAACTATGGCTACACCTTC. Translating it yields CASSSSRDNYGYTF. This sequence joins TRBV7-2 and TRBJ1-2; a possible D gene is TRBD1 (5 bases). CDR1 SGHTA and CDR2 FQGNSA come from the germline V gene. V was cut by 4 bases and J by 1 base, with 10 bases left in between. This CDR3 is 14 amino acids long. Full variable domain (remainder filled in from reference TRBV7-2 and TRBJ1-2): GAGVSQSPSNKVTEKGKDVELRCDPISGHTALYWYRQSLGQGLEFLIYFQGNSAPDKSGLPSDRFSAERTGGSVSTLTIQRTQQEDSAVYLCASSSSRDNYGYTFGSGTRLTVV.

The chain combines TRBV2 with TRBJ2-7; no firm D call. Between the trimmed V and J ends, which lost 1 base and 2 bases, there was a span of 15 bases. Germline-derived CDR1 and CDR2 are SNHLY and FYNNEI. CDR3 length equals 16 residues. The CDR3 DNA follows: TGTGCCAGCAGTGAAGTGGCAGGCCCCGGAACCTACGAGCAGTACTTC. It is translated as CASSEVAGPGTYEQYF.

This clone was found a few times. The chain joins TRBV5-1 to TRBJ1-2, with 7 bases matching TRBD1. Germline CDR1 SGHRS, CDR2 YFSETQ. This CDR3 has 14 amino acids. Germline trimming cut 5 bases from V and 3 bases from J; bases unmatched to any gene: 7. In DNA, the CDR3 is TGCGCCAGCAGTTTCGACAGGGAGGACTATGGCTACACCTTC. This gives the protein CASSFDREDYGYTF.

The V gene is TRBV2, the J gene TRBJ1-4; perhaps TRBD1 as D (5 bases). CDR1 is SNHLY, CDR2 FYNNEI, per germline. This CDR3 contains 14 residues. The V end was cut by 11 bases, the J end by 7 bases, with 20 bases between. The DNA of the CDR3 is TGTGCCTCAGCCCCAAGCAGCCAGGGTGAAAAACTGTTTTTT. As protein: CASAPSSQGEKLFF. Variable domain in full (rest from reference TRBV2 and TRBJ1-4): EPEVTQTPSHQVTQMGQEVILRCVPISNHLYFYWYRQILGQKVEFLVSFYNNEISEKSEIFDDQFSVERPDGSNFTLKIRSTKLEDSAMYFCASAPSSQGEKLFFGSGTQLSVL.

CDR3 in amino acids: CASSPQSPGIRREQYF. CDR3 sequence (DNA): TGTGCCAGCAGCCCCCAGTCCCCCGGGATTAGGCGCGAGCAGTACTTC. This chain links TRBV5-8 with TRBJ2-7; a possible D gene is TRBD2 (5 bases). The CDR3 runs 16 residues. Germline V CDR1 and CDR2: SGHTS, YDEGEE. Trimming removed 4 bases at V and 6 bases at J, with 23 bases between.

The chain is built from TRBV9 and TRBJ1-6; the D gene is possibly TRBD1 (5 bases). The CDR3 runs to 18 residues. V shed 4 bases and J shed 6 bases, with 23 bases lying between them. Germline assignment: CDR1 SGDLS and CDR2 YYNGEE. DNA of the CDR3: TGTGCCAGCAGCCTACAGCCCGGCGGGGACGGGGGTAATTCACCCCTCCACTTT. It encodes CASSLQPGGDGGNSPLHF.